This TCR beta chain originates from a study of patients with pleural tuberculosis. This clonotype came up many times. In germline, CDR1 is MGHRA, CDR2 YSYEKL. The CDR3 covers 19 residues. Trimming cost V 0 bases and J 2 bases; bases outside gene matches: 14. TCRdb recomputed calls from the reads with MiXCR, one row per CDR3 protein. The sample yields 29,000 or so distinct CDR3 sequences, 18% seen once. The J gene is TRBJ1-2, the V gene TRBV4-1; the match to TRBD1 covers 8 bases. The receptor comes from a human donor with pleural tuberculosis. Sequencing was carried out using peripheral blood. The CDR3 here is CASSQDLVLRTGSNYGYTF. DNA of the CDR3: TGCGCCAGCAGCCAAGATTTAGTGCTGAGGACAGGGAGCAACTATGGCTACACCTTC.